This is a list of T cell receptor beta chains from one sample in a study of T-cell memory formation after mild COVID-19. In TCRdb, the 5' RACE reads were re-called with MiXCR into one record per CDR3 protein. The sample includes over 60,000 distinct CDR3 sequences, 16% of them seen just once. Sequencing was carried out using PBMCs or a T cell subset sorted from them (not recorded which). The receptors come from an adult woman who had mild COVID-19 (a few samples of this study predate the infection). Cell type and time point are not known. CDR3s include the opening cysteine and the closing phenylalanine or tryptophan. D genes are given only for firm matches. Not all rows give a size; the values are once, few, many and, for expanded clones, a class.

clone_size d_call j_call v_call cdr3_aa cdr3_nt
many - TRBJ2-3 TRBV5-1 CASSLGVVVPDTQYF TGCGCCAGCAGCTTGGGGGTAGTAGTTCCAGATACGCAGTATTTT
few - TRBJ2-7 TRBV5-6 CASTPGQGAYEQYF TGTGCCAGCACCCCAGGGCAAGGGGCCTACGAGCAGTACTTC
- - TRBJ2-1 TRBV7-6 CASSLVDGGNEQFF TGTGCCAGCAGCTTAGTTGACGGGGGCAATGAGCAGTTCTTC
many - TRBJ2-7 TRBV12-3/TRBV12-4 CASSPAYEQYF TGTGCCAGCAGTCCAGCGTACGAGCAGTACTTC
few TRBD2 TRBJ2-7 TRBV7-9 CASSHPKRLAETYEQYF TGTGCCAGCAGCCACCCCAAAAGACTAGCGGAGACCTACGAGCAGTACTTC
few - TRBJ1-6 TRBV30 CAWSVVGIDSPLHF TGTGCCTGGAGTGTAGTGGGGATTGATTCACCCCTCCACTTT
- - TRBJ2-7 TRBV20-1 CSATGTQAYEQYF TGCAGTGCGACCGGGACACAAGCCTACGAGCAGTACTTC
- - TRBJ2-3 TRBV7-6 CASSLGGGPSTDTQYF TGTGCCAGCAGCTTAGGCGGGGGCCCTAGCACAGATACGCAGTATTTT
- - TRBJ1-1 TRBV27 CASSLPGRKAFF TGTGCCAGCAGTCTACCGGGAAGAAAAGCTTTCTTT
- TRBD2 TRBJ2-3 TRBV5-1 CASSSPSERGIADTQYF TGCGCCAGCAGCTCCCCCAGCGAGCGGGGGATCGCAGATACGCAGTATTTT
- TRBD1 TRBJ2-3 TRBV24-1 CATSEWTGNTDTQYF TGTGCCACCAGTGAATGGACAGGGAACACAGATACGCAGTATTTT
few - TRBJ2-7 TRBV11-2 CASSTQPTGTYEQYF TGTGCCAGCAGCACCCAACCCACCGGGACCTACGAGCAGTACTTC
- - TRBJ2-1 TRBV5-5 CASSLTGIIWNEQFF TGTGCCAGCAGCTTAACAGGGATAATCTGGAATGAGCAGTTCTTC
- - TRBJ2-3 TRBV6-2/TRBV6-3 CASRTSVNTDTQYF TGTGCCAGCCGAACTAGTGTTAACACAGATACGCAGTATTTT
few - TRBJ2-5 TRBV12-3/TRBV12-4 CASSPEGPTDETQYF TGTGCCAGCAGTCCCGAGGGTCCGACTGATGAGACCCAGTACTTC
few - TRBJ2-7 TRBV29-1 CSVEVEGFYHEQYF TGCAGCGTTGAAGTGGAGGGGTTTTACCACGAGCAGTACTTC
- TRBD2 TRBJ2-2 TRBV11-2 CASSRSGRAGSTGELFF TGTGCCAGCAGCAGGAGCGGGAGGGCCGGTAGCACCGGGGAGCTGTTTTTT
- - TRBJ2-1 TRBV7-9 CASSSAGPNDNEQFF TGTGCCAGCAGCTCGGCAGGGCCGAATGACAATGAGCAGTTCTTC
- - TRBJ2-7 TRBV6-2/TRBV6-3 CASSAWLDSSYEQYF TGTGCCAGCAGTGCCTGGTTAGACTCCTCCTACGAGCAGTACTTC
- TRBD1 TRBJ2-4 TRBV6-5 CASKNRGGSKNIQYF TGTGCCAGCAAAAACAGGGGTGGATCCAAAAACATTCAGTACTTC
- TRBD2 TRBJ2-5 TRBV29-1 CSVEEGLAGGLTTQETQYF TGCAGCGTTGAAGAGGGACTAGCGGGAGGCCTAACCACCCAAGAGACCCAGTACTTC
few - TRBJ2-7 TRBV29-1 CSVEVRGRIYEQYF TGCAGCGTTGAAGTTCGGGGCAGAATTTACGAGCAGTACTTC
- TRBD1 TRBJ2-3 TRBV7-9 CASISSRDRGSTDTQYF TGTGCCAGCATCTCTAGTAGGGACAGGGGTAGCACAGATACGCAGTATTTT
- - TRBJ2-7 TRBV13 CASSLIHRANHSYEQYF TGTGCCAGCAGCTTAATTCATCGAGCTAATCACTCCTACGAGCAGTACTTC
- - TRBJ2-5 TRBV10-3 CAISGLEGGLETQYF TGTGCCATCAGTGGACTTGAGGGGGGGCTGGAGACCCAGTACTTC
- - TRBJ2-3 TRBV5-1 CASSLEAYQDTQYF TGCGCCAGCAGCTTGGAAGCTTATCAGGATACGCAGTATTTT
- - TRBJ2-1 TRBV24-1 CATTGAPPYNEQFF TGTGCCACCACCGGGGCCCCCCCATACAATGAGCAGTTCTTC
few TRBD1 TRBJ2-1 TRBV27 CASSVGTGAYNEQFF TGTGCCAGCAGTGTTGGGACAGGGGCCTACAATGAGCAGTTCTTC
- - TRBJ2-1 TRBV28 CASSETTGYNEQFF TGTGCCAGCAGTGAAACTACAGGGTACAATGAGCAGTTCTTC
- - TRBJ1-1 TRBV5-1 CASSLPPEGNTEAFF TGCGCCAGCAGCTTGCCCCCCGAAGGGAACACTGAAGCTTTCTTT
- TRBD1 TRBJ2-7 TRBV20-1 CSARGPGQGVYEQYF TGCAGTGCTAGGGGACCGGGACAGGGTGTGTACGAGCAGTACTTC
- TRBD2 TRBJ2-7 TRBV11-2 CASSSIAGSFYEQYF TGTGCCAGCAGCTCGATAGCGGGGAGCTTCTACGAGCAGTACTTC
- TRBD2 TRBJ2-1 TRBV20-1 CSANSGTSGVLNEQFF TGCAGTGCTAATTCCGGGACTAGCGGTGTGTTGAATGAGCAGTTCTTC
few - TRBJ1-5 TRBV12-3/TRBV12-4 CASSPLDLPNQPQHF TGTGCCAGCAGTCCATTGGATCTTCCCAATCAGCCCCAGCATTTT
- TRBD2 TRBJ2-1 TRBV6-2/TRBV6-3 CASSFPLALGLAGGPTDEQFF TGTGCCAGCAGTTTCCCTCTTGCTCTGGGACTAGCGGGGGGGCCGACGGATGAGCAGTTCTTC
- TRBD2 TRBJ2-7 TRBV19 CASSITSGSYEQYF TGTGCCAGTAGTATCACTAGCGGGAGTTACGAGCAGTACTTC
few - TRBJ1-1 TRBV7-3 CASSLTMGTEAFF TGTGCCAGCAGCTTGACTATGGGGACAGAAGCTTTCTTT
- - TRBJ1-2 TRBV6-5 CASSYGFGGGYTF TGTGCCAGCAGTTACGGTTTTGGGGGAGGCTACACCTTC
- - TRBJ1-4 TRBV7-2 CASNLHPGWLTLMKKLFF TGTGCCAGCAACCTGCACCCAGGTTGGCTGACCTTGATGAAAAAACTGTTTTTT
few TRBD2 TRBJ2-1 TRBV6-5 CASSYSIVGLAGNEQFF TGTGCCAGCAGTTACTCGATAGTAGGACTAGCGGGGAATGAGCAGTTCTTC
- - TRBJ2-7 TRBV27 CASSYSGYREQYF TGTGCCAGCAGTTACTCGGGGTACCGAGAGCAGTACTTC
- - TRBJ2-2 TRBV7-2 CASSLAGRVAGELFF TGTGCCAGCAGCTTAGCGGGCCGTGTGGCTGGGGAGCTGTTTTTT
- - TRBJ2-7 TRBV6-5 CASSYWGAYEQYF TGTGCCAGCAGTTACTGGGGGGCTTACGAGCAGTACTTC
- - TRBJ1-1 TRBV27 CASSLSANTEAFF TGTGCCAGCAGTTTATCAGCGAACACTGAAGCTTTCTTT
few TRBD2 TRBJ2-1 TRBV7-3 CASSSTGLAGPNEQFF TGTGCCAGCAGCTCTACGGGACTAGCGGGACCCAATGAGCAGTTCTTC
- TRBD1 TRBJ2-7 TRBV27 CASSLSGQGGVYEQYF TGTGCCAGCAGTTTATCGGGACAGGGCGGGGTCTACGAGCAGTACTTC
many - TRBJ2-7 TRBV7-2 CASSPGGPYEQYF TGTGCCAGCAGTCCTGGGGGCCCCTACGAGCAGTACTTC
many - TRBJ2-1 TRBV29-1 CSVEDRESQFF TGCAGCGTTGAAGATCGCGAATCGCAGTTCTTC
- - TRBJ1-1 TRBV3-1 CASSRYQGTTEAFF TGTGCCAGCAGCCGGTATCAGGGGACCACTGAAGCTTTCTTT
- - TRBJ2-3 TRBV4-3 CASSDGRGDTQYF TGCGCCAGCAGCGACGGGAGAGGAGATACGCAGTATTTT
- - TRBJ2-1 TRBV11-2 CASGLVRGPGEQFF TGTGCCAGCGGCTTAGTGCGAGGGCCTGGGGAGCAGTTCTTC
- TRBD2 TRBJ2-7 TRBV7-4 CASSFSGETYEQYF TGTGCCAGCAGCTTCAGCGGGGAAACCTACGAGCAGTACTTC
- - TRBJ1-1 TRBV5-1 CASSPLEGTEAFF TGCGCCAGCAGCCCATTAGAGGGCACTGAAGCTTTCTTT
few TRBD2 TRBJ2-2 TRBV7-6 CASSLLTGGPTGTGELFF TGTGCCAGCAGCTTGCTAACGGGGGGGCCTACGGGCACCGGGGAGCTGTTTTTT
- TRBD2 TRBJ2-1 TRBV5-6 CASSLPSGGNEQFF TGTGCCAGCAGCTTACCTAGCGGGGGCAATGAGCAGTTCTTC
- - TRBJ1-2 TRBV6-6 CASSSLPAARDRTYGYTF TGTGCCAGCAGTTCGCTACCTGCCGCTCGCGACAGAACCTATGGCTACACCTTC
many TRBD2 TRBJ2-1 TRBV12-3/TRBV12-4 CASSPPGLENEQFF TGTGCCAGCAGCCCCCCGGGACTAGAAAATGAGCAGTTCTTC